In this sample, the clone carrying this T cell receptor (beta chain) turned up a few times. This sample stems from a study of type 1 regulatory T cells. About the research overall: An in vitro protocol generated T-allo10, a Tr1-enriched, alloantigen-specific CD4 T cell product.

V was pared by 0 bases and J by 0 bases, with 10 bases between. Germline V gene data show CDR1 as SGHRS and CDR2 as YFSETQ. This CDR3 contains 17 residues. A single record per CDR3 protein comes from TCRdb applying MiXCR to the reads. The sample lists about 97,000 distinct CDR3 sequences; 30% to 35% were seen once. Sequencing was carried out using CD4+ T cells, either the whole sample or a sorted fraction (not recorded which). This TCR came from a human donor in good health. The chain is built from TRBV5-1 and TRBJ2-6, with no clear D. The CDR3 reads CASSLAVAFSGANVLTF. DNA for the CDR3: TGCGCCAGCAGCTTGGCCGTGGCCTTCTCTGGGGCCAACGTCCTGACTTTC. Filled out from reference TRBV5-1 and TRBJ2-6, the complete variable domain reads KAGVTQTPRYLIKTRGQQVTLSCSPISGHRSVSWYQQTPGQGLQFLFEYFSETQRNKGNFPGRFSGRQFSNSRSEMNVSTLELGDSALYLCASSLAVAFSGANVLTFGAGSRLTVL.